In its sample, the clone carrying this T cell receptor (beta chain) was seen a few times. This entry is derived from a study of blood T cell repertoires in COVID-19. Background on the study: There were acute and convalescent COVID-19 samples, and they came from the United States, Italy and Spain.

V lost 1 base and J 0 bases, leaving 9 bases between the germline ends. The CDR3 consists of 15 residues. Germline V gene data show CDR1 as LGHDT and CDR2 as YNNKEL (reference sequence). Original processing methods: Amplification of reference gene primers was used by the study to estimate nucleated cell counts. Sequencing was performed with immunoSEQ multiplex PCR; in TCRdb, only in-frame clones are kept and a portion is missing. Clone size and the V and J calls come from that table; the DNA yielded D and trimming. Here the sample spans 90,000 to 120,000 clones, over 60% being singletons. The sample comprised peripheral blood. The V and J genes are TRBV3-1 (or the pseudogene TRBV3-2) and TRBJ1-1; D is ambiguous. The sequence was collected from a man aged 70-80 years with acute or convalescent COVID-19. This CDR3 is CASSQGAVMNTEAFF. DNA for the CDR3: TGTGCCAGCAGCCAAGGGGCCGTCATGAACACTGAAGCTTTCTTT.